The present entry profiles one T cell receptor (beta chain) with its context. Its antigen is as yet unknown. The sample originates from a study of cytomegalovirus exposure and HLA in healthy donors. Study-level findings and limits: Rare TCR sequences dominated, though some public TCRs recurred in many donors. A few CMV-associated chains proved CMV antigen-specific in vitro. The study recorded some 160 TCR beta chains that were cytomegalovirus-associated.

Use of 60 Vbeta and 13 Jbeta primers characterized the PCR. TCRdb keeps only in-frame clones here, not all; method: immunoSEQ multiplex PCR. Here the sample spans about 64,000 clones, over 75% being singletons. Germline CDR1 is MNHEY and CDR2 is SVGAGI. This CDR3 has 15 amino acids. Trimming removed 5 bases from V and 1 base from J; junction bases left unmatched: 2. This TCR came from a female donor in good health and CMV-seronegative. The V and J genes are TRBV6-5 and TRBJ2-2; 9 bases align to TRBD2. The sample taken for sequencing was PBMCs. Here the CDR3 reads CASSLAGLNTGELFF. The CDR3, as DNA: TGTGCCAGCAGTCTAGCGGGATTGAACACCGGGGAGCTGTTTTTT.